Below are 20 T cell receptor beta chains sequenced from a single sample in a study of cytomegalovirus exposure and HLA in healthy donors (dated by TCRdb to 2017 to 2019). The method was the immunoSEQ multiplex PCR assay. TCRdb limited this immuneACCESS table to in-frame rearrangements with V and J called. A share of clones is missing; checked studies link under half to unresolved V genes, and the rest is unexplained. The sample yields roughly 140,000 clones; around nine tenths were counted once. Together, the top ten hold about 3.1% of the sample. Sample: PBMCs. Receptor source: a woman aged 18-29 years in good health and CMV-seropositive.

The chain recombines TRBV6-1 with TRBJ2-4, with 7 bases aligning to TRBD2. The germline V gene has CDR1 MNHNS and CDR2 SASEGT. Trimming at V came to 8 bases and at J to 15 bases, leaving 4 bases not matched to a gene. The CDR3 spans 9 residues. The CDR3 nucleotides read TGTGCCAGCGGACTAGGGTGGTACTTC. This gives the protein CASGLGWYF.

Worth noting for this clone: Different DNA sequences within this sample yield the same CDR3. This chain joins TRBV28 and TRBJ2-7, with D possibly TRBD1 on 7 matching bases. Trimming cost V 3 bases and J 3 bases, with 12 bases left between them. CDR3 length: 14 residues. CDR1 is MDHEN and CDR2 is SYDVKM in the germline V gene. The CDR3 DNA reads TGTGCCAGCAGTTTCCTGCGGGACAGCTACGAGCAGTACTTC. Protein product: CASSFLRDSYEQYF.

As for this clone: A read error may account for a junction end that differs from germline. This CDR3 reads CASSPTSGSSFEQYF. Here the CDR3 DNA reads TGTGCCAGCAGCCCTACTAGCGGGAGCTCCTTCGAGCAGTACTTC. This chain uses TRBV7-9 with TRBJ2-7, with 11 bases that match TRBD2. CDR3 length: 15 amino acids. CDR1 is SEHNR, CDR2 FQNEAQ, per germline (reference sequence).

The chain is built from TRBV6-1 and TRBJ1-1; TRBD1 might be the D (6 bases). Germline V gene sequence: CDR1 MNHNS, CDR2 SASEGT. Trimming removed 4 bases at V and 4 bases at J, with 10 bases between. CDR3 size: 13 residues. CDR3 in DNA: TGTGCCAGCAGTGTTGAGGGGGTCACTGAAGCTTTCTTT. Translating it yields CASSVEGVTEAFF.

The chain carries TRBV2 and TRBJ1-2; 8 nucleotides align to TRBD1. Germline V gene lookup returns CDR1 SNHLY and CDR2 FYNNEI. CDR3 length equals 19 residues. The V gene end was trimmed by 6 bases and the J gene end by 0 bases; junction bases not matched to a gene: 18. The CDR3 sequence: CASSHSLGTGIQTNYGYTF. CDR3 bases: TGTGCCAGCAGCCATTCCCTCGGGACAGGTATACAGACTAACTATGGCTACACCTTC.

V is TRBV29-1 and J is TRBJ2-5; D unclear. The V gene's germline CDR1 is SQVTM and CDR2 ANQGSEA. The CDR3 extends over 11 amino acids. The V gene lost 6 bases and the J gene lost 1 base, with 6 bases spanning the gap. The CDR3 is CSVVPQETQYF. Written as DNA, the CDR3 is TGCAGCGTCGTTCCCCAAGAGACCCAGTACTTC. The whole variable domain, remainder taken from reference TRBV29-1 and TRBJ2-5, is SAVISQKPSRDICQRGTSLTIQCQVDSQVTMMFWYRQQPGQSLTLIATANQGSEATYESGFVIDKFPISRPNLTFSTLTVSNMSPEDSSIYLCSVVPQETQYFGPGTRLLVL.

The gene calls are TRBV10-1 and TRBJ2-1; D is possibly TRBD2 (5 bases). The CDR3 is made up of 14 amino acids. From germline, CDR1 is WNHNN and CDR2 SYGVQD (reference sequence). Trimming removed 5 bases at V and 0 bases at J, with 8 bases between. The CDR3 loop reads CASSPGGSYNEQFF. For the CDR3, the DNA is TGCGCCAGCAGTCCAGGAGGCTCCTACAATGAGCAGTTCTTC.

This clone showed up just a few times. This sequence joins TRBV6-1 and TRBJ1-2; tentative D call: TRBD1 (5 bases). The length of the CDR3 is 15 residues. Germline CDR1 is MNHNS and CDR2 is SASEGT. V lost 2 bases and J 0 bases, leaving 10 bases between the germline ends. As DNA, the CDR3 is TGTGCCAGCAGTGAATCGCCAGGGTCTAACTATGGCTACACCTTC. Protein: CASSESPGSNYGYTF.

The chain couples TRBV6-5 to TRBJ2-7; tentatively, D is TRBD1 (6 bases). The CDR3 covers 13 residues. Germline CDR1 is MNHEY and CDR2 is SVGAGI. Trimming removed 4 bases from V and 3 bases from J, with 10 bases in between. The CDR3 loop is CASSFQGRYEQYF. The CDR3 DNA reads TGTGCCAGCAGTTTCCAGGGGCGCTACGAGCAGTACTTC.

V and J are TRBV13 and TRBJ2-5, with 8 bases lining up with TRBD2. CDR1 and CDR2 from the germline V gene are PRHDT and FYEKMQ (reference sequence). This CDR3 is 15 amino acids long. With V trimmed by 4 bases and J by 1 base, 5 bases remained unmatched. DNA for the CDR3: TGTGCCAGCAGCTCAGCGGGAGTCCGCCAAGAGACCCAGTACTTC. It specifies CASSSAGVRQETQYF.

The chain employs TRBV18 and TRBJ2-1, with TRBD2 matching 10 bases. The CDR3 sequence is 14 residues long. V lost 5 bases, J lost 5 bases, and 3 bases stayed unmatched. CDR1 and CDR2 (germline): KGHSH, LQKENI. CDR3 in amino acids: CASSDGLADNEQFF. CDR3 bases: TGTGCCAGCTCAGACGGACTAGCGGACAATGAGCAGTTCTTC.

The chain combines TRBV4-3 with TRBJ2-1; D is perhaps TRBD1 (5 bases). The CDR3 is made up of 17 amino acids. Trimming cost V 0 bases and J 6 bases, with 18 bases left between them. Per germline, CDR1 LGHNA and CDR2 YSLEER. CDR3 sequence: CASSQDGAPQRSNEQFF. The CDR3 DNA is TGCGCCAGCAGCCAAGATGGGGCACCCCAGAGGAGCAATGAGCAGTTCTTC.

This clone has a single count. In DNA form, the CDR3 reads TGTGCCAGCAGCGTATTCGGGGGAAGCACAGATACGCAGTATTTT. The encoded protein is CASSVFGGSTDTQYF. V and J are TRBV9 and TRBJ2-3, with a possible D match to TRBD2 (6 bases). Germline V CDR1 and CDR2: SGDLS, YYNGEE. The CDR3 length is 15 residues. V lost 1 base and J lost 0, with 9 bases in between.

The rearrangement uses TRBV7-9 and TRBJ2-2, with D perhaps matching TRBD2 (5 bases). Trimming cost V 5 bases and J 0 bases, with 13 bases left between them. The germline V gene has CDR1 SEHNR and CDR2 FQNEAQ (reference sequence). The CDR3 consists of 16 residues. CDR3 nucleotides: TGTGCCAGCAGCCCCACTAGACCCGCGAACACCGGGGAGCTGTTTTTT. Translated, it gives CASSPTRPANTGELFF.

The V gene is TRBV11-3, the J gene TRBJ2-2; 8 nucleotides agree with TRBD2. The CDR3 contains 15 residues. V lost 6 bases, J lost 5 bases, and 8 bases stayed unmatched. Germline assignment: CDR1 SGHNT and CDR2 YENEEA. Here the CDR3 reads CASSLPGLGTGELFF. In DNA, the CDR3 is TGTGCCAGCAGTCTTCCGGGACTAGGAACCGGGGAGCTGTTTTTT.

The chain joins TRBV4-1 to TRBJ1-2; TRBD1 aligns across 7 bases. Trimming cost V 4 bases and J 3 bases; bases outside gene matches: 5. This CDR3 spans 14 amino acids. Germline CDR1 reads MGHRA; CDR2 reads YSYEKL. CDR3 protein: CASSLPTGDYGYTF. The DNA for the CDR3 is TGCGCCAGCAGCCTCCCAACAGGGGACTATGGCTACACCTTC.

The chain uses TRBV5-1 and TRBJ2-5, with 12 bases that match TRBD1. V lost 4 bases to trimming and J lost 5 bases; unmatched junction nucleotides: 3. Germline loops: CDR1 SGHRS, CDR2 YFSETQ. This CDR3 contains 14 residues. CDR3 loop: CASSTGQGAETQYF. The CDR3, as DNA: TGCGCCAGCAGCACGGGACAGGGGGCTGAGACCCAGTACTTC.

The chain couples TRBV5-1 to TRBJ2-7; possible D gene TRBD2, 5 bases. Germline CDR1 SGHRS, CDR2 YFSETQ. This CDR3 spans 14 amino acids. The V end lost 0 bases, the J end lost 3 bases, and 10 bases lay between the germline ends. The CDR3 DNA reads TGCGCCAGCAGCTTGGAAGGAGCGGTCTACGAGCAGTACTTC. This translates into CASSLEGAVYEQYF.

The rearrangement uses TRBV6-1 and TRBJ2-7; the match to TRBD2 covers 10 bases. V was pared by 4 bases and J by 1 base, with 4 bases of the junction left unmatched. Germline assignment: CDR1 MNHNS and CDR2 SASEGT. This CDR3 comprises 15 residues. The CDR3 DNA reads TGTGCCAGCAGTGCCCTAGCGGGAGTATCCTACGAGCAGTACTTC. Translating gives CASSALAGVSYEQYF.

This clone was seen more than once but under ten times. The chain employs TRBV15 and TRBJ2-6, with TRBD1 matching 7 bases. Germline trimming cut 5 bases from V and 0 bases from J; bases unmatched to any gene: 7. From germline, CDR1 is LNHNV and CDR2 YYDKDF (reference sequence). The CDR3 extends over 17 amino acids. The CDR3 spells CATSSEGASSGANVLTF. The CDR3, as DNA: TGTGCCACCAGCTCCGAGGGGGCGAGCTCTGGGGCCAACGTCCTGACTTTC.